These 24 T cell receptor beta chains were sequenced from one sample in a study of T cell responses to AZD1222 COVID-19 vaccine (dated by TCRdb to the early 2020s). To prepare the library, the immunoSEQ multiplex PCR assay was applied. TCRdb retrieved this table from immuneACCESS and kept in-frame rearrangements only. Not all clones are present; in checked studies, unresolved V genes account for under half, and no reason is known for the remainder. Within this sample are 150,000 or so clones, with 91% of them counted one time only. Of the sample, about 3.8% falls within the top ten clones. What the time point label conveys for this sample: about 28 days (+/-7) after the second vaccine dose. Sample: peripheral blood, taken 28 days after the second AZD1222 dose. The receptors here all came from an adult who received the AZD1222 COVID-19 vaccine.

This sequence joins TRBV3-1 (or the pseudogene TRBV3-2) and TRBJ1-3; no clear D gene. The CDR3 totals 18 residues. CDR1 is LGHDT, CDR2 YNNKEL, per germline (reference sequence). The germline V and J ends were trimmed by 5 bases and 2 bases, with 22 bases remaining between them. This chain's CDR3 is CASSYIAVTPSAGNTIYF. The CDR3 nucleotides read TGTGCCAGCAGCTACATAGCGGTAACCCCGAGCGCTGGAAACACCATATATTTT.

This clone was detected a few times. This chain links TRBV18 with TRBJ1-1, with TRBD1 matching 7 bases. The length of the CDR3 is 12 residues. Germline CDR1 and CDR2: KGHSH and LQKENI. With V trimmed by 3 bases and J by 7 bases, 2 bases remained unmatched. DNA for the CDR3: TGTGCCAGCTCACCCCGACAGGGTGAAGCTTTCTTT. Translated, it gives CASSPRQGEAFF.

The CDR3: CASSTGQGEQYF. The CDR3, as DNA: TGTGCCAGCTCGACGGGACAGGGCGAGCAGTACTTC. The V gene is TRBV18, the J gene TRBJ2-7, with 9 bases that match TRBD1. Per germline, CDR1 KGHSH and CDR2 LQKENI. With V trimmed by 6 bases and J by 6 bases, 3 bases remained unmatched. The CDR3 is made up of 12 amino acids. Variable domain in full (rest from reference TRBV18 and TRBJ2-7): NAGVMQNPRHLVRRRGQEARLRCSPMKGHSHVYWYRQLPEEGLKFMVYLQKENIIDESGMPKERFSAEFPKEGPSILRIQQVVRGDSAAYFCASSTGQGEQYFGPGTRLTVT.

This rearrangement joins TRBV7-9 to TRBJ1-3, with 7 bases identical to TRBD1. This CDR3 contains 15 residues. The V gene's germline CDR1 is SEHNR and CDR2 FQNEAQ (reference sequence). With V trimmed by 4 bases and J by 6 bases, 9 bases remained unmatched. Here the CDR3 DNA reads TGTGCCAGCAGCTCAGGGGGGACAGACTCAAACACCATATATTTT. Its translation is CASSSGGTDSNTIYF.

This chain joins TRBV7-6 and TRBJ1-6; no reliable D call. V dropped 2 bases and J dropped 9 bases, with 14 bases sitting between them. The CDR3 sequence is 15 residues long. From germline, CDR1 is SGHVS and CDR2 FNYEAQ. The CDR3 DNA follows: TGTGCCAGCAGCTTATTAGCTGAGGGAATTTCACCCCTCCACTTT. Amino acid sequence: CASSLLAEGISPLHF.

The chain links TRBV30 to TRBJ2-7; D tentatively reads TRBD1 or TRBD2 (5 bases each). This CDR3 is built from 11 residues. V was shortened by 3 bases and J by 4 bases, with 7 bases between the two germline ends. CDR1 is GTSNPN, CDR2 SVGIG, per germline (reference sequence). The CDR3 sequence is CAWRGEYEQYF. In DNA, the CDR3 is TGTGCCTGGAGGGGGGAGTACGAGCAGTACTTC.

The chain links TRBV11-2 to TRBJ2-1; the match to TRBD2 covers 11 bases. Germline trimming cut 4 bases from V and 10 bases from J; bases unmatched to any gene: 6. The CDR3 spans 14 residues. Germline CDR1 and CDR2: SGHAT and FQNNGV. This CDR3 reads CASSSLAGVREQFF. The CDR3 region has the DNA TGTGCCAGCAGCTCACTAGCGGGAGTTAGGGAGCAGTTCTTC.

This chain uses TRBV29-1 with TRBJ1-2, with TRBD1 as a possible D gene (6 bases). CDR1 SQVTM and CDR2 ANQGSEA come from the germline V gene. Trimming stripped 3 bases from V and 7 bases from J, with 12 bases between. This CDR3 has 12 residues. As DNA, the CDR3 is TGCAGCGTTGATGCGGGAGGGGGTGGCTACACCTTC. Translation gives CSVDAGGGGYTF.

The table lists this clone with a few counts. This rearrangement joins TRBV15 to TRBJ2-3; 8 bases line up with TRBD2. Germline lookup yields CDR1 LNHNV and CDR2 YYDKDF (reference sequence). V gave up 2 bases and J gave up 0 bases; unmatched junction bases: 1. The CDR3 totals 15 residues. CDR3: CATSRLAGSTDTQYF. As DNA, the CDR3 is TGTGCCACCAGCAGATTAGCGGGAAGCACAGATACGCAGTATTTT.

This sequence joins TRBV19 and TRBJ2-1; 9 bases agree with TRBD2. The CDR3 runs 14 residues. Germline values: CDR1 LNHDA, CDR2 SQIVND (reference sequence). The trim removed 7 bases at V and 4 bases at J, leaving 5 bases unmatched. The CDR3: CASMPLAGYNEQFF. CDR3 DNA sequence: TGTGCCAGTATGCCCCTAGCGGGGTACAATGAGCAGTTCTTC.

The V and J genes are TRBV6-1 and TRBJ2-1; D might be TRBD1 or TRBD2, each matching 5 bases. Germline values: CDR1 MNHNS, CDR2 SASEGT. V was clipped by 2 bases and J by 7 bases, with 12 bases between them. The CDR3 runs to 14 residues. This chain's CDR3 is CASSEPGRRNEQFF. CDR3 sequence (DNA): TGTGCCAGCAGTGAACCGGGACGTAGAAATGAGCAGTTCTTC.

This clone was seen just once. V usage is TRBV18 and J usage is TRBJ1-2; possibly TRBD1 for D (6 bases). V lost 3 bases and J 8 bases, leaving 16 bases between the germline ends. CDR3 length: 14 residues. Germline CDR1 KGHSH, CDR2 LQKENI. The CDR3 DNA follows: TGTGCCAGCTCACCGCCTGGACAGACGAGGGGCTACACCTTC. Translation gives CASSPPGQTRGYTF.

In this sample, this clone turned up once. DNA of the CDR3: TGTGCCAGCAGCTCACCCCCGGGACAGGGGAAAGCTTTCTTT. Residues: CASSSPPGQGKAFF. The chain couples TRBV6-5 to TRBJ1-1, with 10 bases aligning to TRBD1. Germline V lookup: CDR1 MNHEY, CDR2 SVGAGI. The trim removed 6 bases at V and 9 bases at J, leaving 10 bases unmatched. This CDR3 contains 14 residues.

This sequence joins TRBV27 and TRBJ1-6, with D possibly being TRBD1 (5 bases). Germline values: CDR1 MNHEY, CDR2 SMNVEV (reference sequence). This CDR3 contains 17 residues. The V end lost 0 bases, the J end lost 7 bases, and 16 bases lay between the germline ends. CDR3 nucleotide sequence: TGTGCCAGCAGTTTATCGAGGGGAGACCCCAGGAATTCACCCCTCCACTTT. This codes for CASSLSRGDPRNSPLHF.

V is TRBV27 and J is TRBJ2-1, with D uncertain. Germline V gene data show CDR1 as MNHEY and CDR2 as SMNVEV (reference sequence). There are 13 residues in the CDR3. V was cut by 7 bases and J by 0 bases, with 7 bases left in between. This CDR3 reads CASKGNSYNEQFF. The CDR3 DNA sequence: TGTGCCAGCAAGGGCAACTCCTACAATGAGCAGTTCTTC.

This clone was counted once. The chain combines TRBV9 with TRBJ1-2, with 10 bases lining up with TRBD1. Germline assignment: CDR1 SGDLS and CDR2 YYNGEE. The CDR3 extends over 17 amino acids. V was pared by 0 bases and J by 4 bases, with 9 bases of the junction left unmatched. The CDR3 spells CASSVETGQGSPYGYTF. The CDR3 DNA sequence: TGTGCCAGCAGCGTAGAAACGGGACAGGGGAGTCCCTATGGCTACACCTTC.

The chain joins TRBV10-2 to TRBJ1-5; 7 bases are a match to TRBD1. This CDR3 region has 13 residues. Unmatched junction bases numbered 8, after V lost 9 bases and J lost 6 bases. Germline loops: CDR1 WSHSY, CDR2 SAAADI. DNA of the CDR3: TGCGCCAGTCAACAGGGGACGGGTCAGCCCCAGCATTTT. This translates into CASQQGTGQPQHF.

This clone was observed a single time. The chain couples TRBV19 to TRBJ1-2; 7 nucleotides match TRBD1. Germline loops: CDR1 LNHDA, CDR2 SQIVND (reference sequence). CDR3 length: 12 residues. The junction had 15 bases not matched to a gene; V was cut back by 10 bases and J by 13 bases. The CDR3 DNA reads TGTGCCACGGAAGACAGGGATTGGAGACCCACCTTC. It codes for CATEDRDWRPTF.

This clone was counted once. The gene calls are TRBV18 and TRBJ2-1, with 10 bases identical to TRBD1. The CDR3 runs 16 residues. CDR1 and CDR2 (germline): KGHSH, LQKENI. Losses at the gene ends were 2 bases for V and 9 bases for J; bases not matched to a gene: 10. This CDR3 is CASSPFAGTGVVEQFF. In DNA, the CDR3 is TGTGCCAGCTCACCATTTGCCGGGACAGGGGTTGTTGAGCAGTTCTTC.

J is TRBJ2-5 and V is TRBV24-1; D is uncertain. The CDR3 has 16 amino acids. Trimming cost V 4 bases and J 3 bases, with 17 bases left between them. Germline assignment: CDR1 KGHDR and CDR2 SFDVKD. For the CDR3, the DNA is TGTGCCACCAGTGACCCTGACTCGCTCGCAGAAGAGACCCAGTACTTC. Translated, it gives CATSDPDSLAEETQYF.

This chain joins TRBV11-3 and TRBJ2-3; D not resolved. V was pared by 1 base and J by 4 bases, with 9 bases between. The CDR3 covers 14 residues. The germline V gene has CDR1 SGHNT and CDR2 YENEEA. The chain's CDR3 is CASSLGGDADTQYF. The CDR3 coding sequence is TGTGCCAGCAGCTTAGGAGGAGATGCAGATACGCAGTATTTT.

V and J are TRBV19 and TRBJ1-6; tentatively, D is TRBD1 (6 bases). The germline V and J ends were trimmed by 5 bases and 6 bases, with 14 bases remaining between them. Germline CDR1 reads LNHDA; CDR2 reads SQIVND (reference sequence). The CDR3 totals 15 residues. CDR3 in DNA: TGTGCCAGTAGTGACAGGCCGCATTCTAATTCACCCCTCCACTTT. Amino acid sequence: CASSDRPHSNSPLHF.

The chain carries TRBV6-4 and TRBJ2-1; TRBD2 is a possible D gene (6 bases). CDR1 MRHNA and CDR2 SNTAGT come from the germline V gene. The germline V and J ends were trimmed by 6 bases and 6 bases, with 15 bases remaining between them. CDR3 length: 14 residues. CDR3 loop: CASSLAVGGNEQFF. The CDR3 DNA is TGTGCCAGCAGCTTAGCGGTGGGGGGCAATGAGCAGTTCTTC.

The chain has TRBV20-1 and TRBJ1-1; a possible D gene is TRBD1 (5 bases). CDR3 size: 11 residues. From germline, CDR1 is DFQATT and CDR2 SNEGSKA (reference sequence). As DNA, the CDR3 is TGCAAATCCAGGGTGAACACTGAAGCTTTCTTT. Encoded protein: CKSRVNTEAFF.